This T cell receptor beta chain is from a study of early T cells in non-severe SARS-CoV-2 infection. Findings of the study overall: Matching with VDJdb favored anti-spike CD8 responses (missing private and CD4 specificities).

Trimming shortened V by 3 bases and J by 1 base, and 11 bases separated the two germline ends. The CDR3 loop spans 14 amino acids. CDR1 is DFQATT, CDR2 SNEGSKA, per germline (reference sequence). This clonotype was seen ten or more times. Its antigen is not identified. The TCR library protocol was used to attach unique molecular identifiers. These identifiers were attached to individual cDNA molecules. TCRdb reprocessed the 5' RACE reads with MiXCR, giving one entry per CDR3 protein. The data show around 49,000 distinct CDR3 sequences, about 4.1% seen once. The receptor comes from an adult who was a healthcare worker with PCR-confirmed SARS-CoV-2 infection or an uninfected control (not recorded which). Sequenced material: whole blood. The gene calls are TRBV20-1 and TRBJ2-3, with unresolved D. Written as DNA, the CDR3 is TGCAGTGCTAGGGCCGTAGTGGGCACAGATACGCAGTATTTT. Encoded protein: CSARAVVGTDTQYF.